This is a list of T cell receptor beta chains from one sample in a study of blood T cell repertoires in COVID-19. Sequencing was performed with immunoSEQ multiplex PCR; in TCRdb, only in-frame clones are kept and a portion is missing. Found here are some 70,000 clones, over 75% of them singletons; the top ten hold around 2.9%. The sequenced sample consisted of peripheral blood. The receptors stem from an elderly man with acute or convalescent COVID-19. Both conserved end residues are part of each CDR3. The D gene is left open where the match is weak. Clone size is given for some rows only: seen once, a few or many times, or a class if the clone is expanded.

v_call	d_call	j_call	clone_size	cdr3_nt	cdr3_aa
TRBV18	TRBD1	TRBJ2-3	NA	TGTGCCAGCTCACCGGGACAGGGCACAATCGGGGGTACGCAGTATTTT	CASSPGQGTIGGTQYF
TRBV10-3	NA	TRBJ2-1	NA	TGTGCCATCAGTGAGTCCAGGGTCTCCTACAATGAGCAGTTCTTC	CAISESRVSYNEQFF
TRBV19	TRBD1	TRBJ2-1	NA	TGTGCCAGTAGCCCCAGGGGGCTGGATGAGCAGTTCTTC	CASSPRGLDEQFF
TRBV6-5	NA	TRBJ1-5	NA	TGTGCCAGCAGTCAAAATAGCAATCAGCCCCAGCATTTT	CASSQNSNQPQHF
TRBV5-1	NA	TRBJ1-2	NA	TGCGCCAGCAGCTTCACAGGGTACGGCTACACCTTC	CASSFTGYGYTF
TRBV6-4	NA	TRBJ2-1	NA	TGTGCCAGCAGTGTGCGGGAATCCTACAATGAGCAGTTCTTC	CASSVRESYNEQFF
TRBV3-1/TRBV3-2	TRBD2	TRBJ2-7	NA	TGTGCCAGCAGCCAAGAAGTTCTGGCGGGAGTGTCCTACGAGCAGTACTTC	CASSQEVLAGVSYEQYF
TRBV5-5	NA	TRBJ2-1	NA	TGTGCCAGCAGCCCGCTACTAGTGAGGGAGGAGCAGTTCTTC	CASSPLLVREEQFF
TRBV10-2	NA	TRBJ1-5	NA	TGCGCCAGCAGTGGGACAGCTAGCAATCAGCCCCAGCATTTT	CASSGTASNQPQHF
TRBV4-2	TRBD1	TRBJ1-1	NA	TGTGCCAGCAGCCGGGGACAGAGGGGGAACACTGAAGCTTTCTTT	CASSRGQRGNTEAFF
TRBV12-5	TRBD2	TRBJ2-3	NA	TGTGCTAGTCTACTAGCGGGTACAGATACGCAGTATTTT	CASLLAGTDTQYF
TRBV9	NA	TRBJ1-3	NA	TGTGCCAGCAGCGTAGAGCAAACCCGAGGAAACACCATATATTTT	CASSVEQTRGNTIYF
TRBV28	NA	TRBJ1-3	few	TGTGCCAGCAGTCGACTGCAATCTGGAAACACCATATATTTT	CASSRLQSGNTIYF
TRBV19	TRBD1	TRBJ1-2	NA	TGTGCCAGTAGTAGAAAAGGGACAGGCCCGACTAACTATGGCTACACCTTC	CASSRKGTGPTNYGYTF
TRBV27	NA	TRBJ1-2	NA	TGTGCCAGCAGTTTAGGAAGGGGCAGCTATGGCTACACCTTC	CASSLGRGSYGYTF
TRBV24-1	TRBD1	TRBJ2-7	NA	TGTGCCACCAGTGATTCCCAGGGGGCAAGATCGGCCTACGAGCAGTACTTC	CATSDSQGARSAYEQYF
TRBV9	NA	TRBJ1-2	few	TGTGCCAGCAGCGTAGGTCCAGGTAGTTCTGGCTACACCTTC	CASSVGPGSSGYTF
TRBV6-5	NA	TRBJ2-5	NA	TGTGCCAGCAGTTACTTTGCCCGGGGCCAAGAGACCCAGTACTTC	CASSYFARGQETQYF
TRBV5-1	NA	TRBJ2-3	NA	TGCGCCAGCAGCCCAGGTAGAGCTGGAGATACGCAGTATTTT	CASSPGRAGDTQYF
TRBV18	TRBD1	TRBJ2-3	NA	TGTGCCAGCTCACTCCGGACAGGGGCGGATACGCAGTATTTT	CASSLRTGADTQYF
TRBV5-4	TRBD2	TRBJ2-1	NA	TGTGCCAGCAGCGGGACTAGCGGGAGGGCCTATGAGCAGTTCTTC	CASSGTSGRAYEQFF
TRBV9	TRBD1	TRBJ1-2	NA	TGTGCCAGCAGCTTCAGGACAGGGGCGACTAATGGCTACACCTTC	CASSFRTGATNGYTF
TRBV29-1	TRBD1	TRBJ1-1	NA	TGCAGCGTTGAAGATGGGACAGGGATCACTGAAGCTTTCTTT	CSVEDGTGITEAFF
TRBV19	TRBD1	TRBJ1-4	NA	TGTGCCAGTAGTCCTAGGACAGGGGAAAAACTGTTTTTT	CASSPRTGEKLFF